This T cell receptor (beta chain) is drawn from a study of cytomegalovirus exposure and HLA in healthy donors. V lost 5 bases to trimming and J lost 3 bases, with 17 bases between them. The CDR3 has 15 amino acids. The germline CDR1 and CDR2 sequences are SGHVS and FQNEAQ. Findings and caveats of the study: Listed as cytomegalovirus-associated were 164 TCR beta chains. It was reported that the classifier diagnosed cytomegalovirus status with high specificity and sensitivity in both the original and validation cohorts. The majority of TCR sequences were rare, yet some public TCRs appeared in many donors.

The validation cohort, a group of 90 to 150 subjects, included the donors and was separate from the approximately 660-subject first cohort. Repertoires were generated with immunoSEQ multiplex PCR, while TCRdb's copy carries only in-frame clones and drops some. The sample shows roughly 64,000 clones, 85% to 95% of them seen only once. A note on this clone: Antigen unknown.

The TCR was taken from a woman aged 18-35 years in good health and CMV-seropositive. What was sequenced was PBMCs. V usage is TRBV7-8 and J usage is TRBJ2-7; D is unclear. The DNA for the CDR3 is TGTGCCAGCAGCCTAGATCCGAACAGCTTCTACGAGCAGTACTTC. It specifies CASSLDPNSFYEQYF.